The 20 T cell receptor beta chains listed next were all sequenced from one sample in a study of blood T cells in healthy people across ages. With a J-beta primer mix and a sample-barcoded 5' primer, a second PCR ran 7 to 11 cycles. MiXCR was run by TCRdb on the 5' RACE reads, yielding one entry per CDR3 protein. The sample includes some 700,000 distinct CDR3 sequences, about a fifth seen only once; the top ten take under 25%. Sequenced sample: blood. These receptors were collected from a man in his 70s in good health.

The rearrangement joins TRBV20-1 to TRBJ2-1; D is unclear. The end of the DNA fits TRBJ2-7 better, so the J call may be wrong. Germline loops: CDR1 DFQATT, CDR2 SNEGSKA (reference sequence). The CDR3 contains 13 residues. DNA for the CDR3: TGCAGTGCCCCGACACTATACTCCTACGAGCAGTACTTC. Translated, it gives CSAPTLYSYEQYF.

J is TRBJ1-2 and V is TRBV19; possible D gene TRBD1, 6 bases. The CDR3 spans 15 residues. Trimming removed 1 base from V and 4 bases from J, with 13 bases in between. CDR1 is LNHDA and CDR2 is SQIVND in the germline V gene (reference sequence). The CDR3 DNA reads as TGTGCCAGTAGTATAGGCGGACAGACCTCCTATGGCTACACCTTC. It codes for CASSIGGQTSYGYTF.

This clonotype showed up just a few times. The CDR3 spells CASSLAGLTTDTQYF. CDR3 sequence (DNA): TGTGCCAGCAGCTTAGCGGGACTAACCACAGATACGCAGTATTTT. The chain recombines TRBV7-3 with TRBJ2-3; 7 bases agree with TRBD2. Germline CDR1 SGHTA, CDR2 FQGTGA. The CDR3 sequence is 15 residues long. V was pared by 2 bases and J by 2 bases, with 4 bases of the junction left unmatched.

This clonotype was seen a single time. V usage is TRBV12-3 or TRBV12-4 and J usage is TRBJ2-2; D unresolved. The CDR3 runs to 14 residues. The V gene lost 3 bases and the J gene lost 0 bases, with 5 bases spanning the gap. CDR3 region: CASSFQSNTGELFF. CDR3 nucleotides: TGTGCCAGCAGTTTTCAGTCGAACACCGGGGAGCTGTTTTTT.

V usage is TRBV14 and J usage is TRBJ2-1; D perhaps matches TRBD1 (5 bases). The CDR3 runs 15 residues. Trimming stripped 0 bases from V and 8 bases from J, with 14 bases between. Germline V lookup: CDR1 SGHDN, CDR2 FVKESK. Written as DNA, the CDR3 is TGTGCCAGCAGCCAAGACGAAACAGGTTGGGATGAGCAGTTCTTC. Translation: CASSQDETGWDEQFF.

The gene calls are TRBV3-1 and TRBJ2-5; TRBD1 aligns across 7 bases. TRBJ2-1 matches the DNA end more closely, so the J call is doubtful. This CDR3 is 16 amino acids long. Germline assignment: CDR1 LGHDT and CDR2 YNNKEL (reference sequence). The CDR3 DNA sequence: TGTGCCAGCAGCCAAGGATGGGACAGAGTCTACAATGAGCAGTTCTTC. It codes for CASSQGWDRVYNEQFF.

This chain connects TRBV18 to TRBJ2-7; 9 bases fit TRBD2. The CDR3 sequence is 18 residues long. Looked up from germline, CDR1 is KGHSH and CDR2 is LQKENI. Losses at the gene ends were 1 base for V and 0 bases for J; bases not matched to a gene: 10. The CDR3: CASSPRGSGGTSSYEQYF. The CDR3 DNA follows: TGTGCCAGCTCACCACGGGGTAGCGGGGGCACAAGCTCCTACGAGCAGTACTTC.

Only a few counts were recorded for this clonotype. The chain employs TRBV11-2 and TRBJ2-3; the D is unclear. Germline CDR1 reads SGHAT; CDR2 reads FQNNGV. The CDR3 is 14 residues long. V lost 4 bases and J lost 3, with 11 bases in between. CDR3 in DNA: TGTGCCAGCAGCTCCCCGATAGAGACAGATACGCAGTATTTT. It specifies CASSSPIETDTQYF. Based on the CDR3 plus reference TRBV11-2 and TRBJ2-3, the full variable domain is EAGVAQSPRYKIIEKRQSVAFWCNPISGHATLYWYQQILGQGPKLLIQFQNNGVVDDSQLPKDRFSAERLKGVDSTLKIQPAKLEDSAVYLCASSSPIETDTQYFGPGTRLTVL.

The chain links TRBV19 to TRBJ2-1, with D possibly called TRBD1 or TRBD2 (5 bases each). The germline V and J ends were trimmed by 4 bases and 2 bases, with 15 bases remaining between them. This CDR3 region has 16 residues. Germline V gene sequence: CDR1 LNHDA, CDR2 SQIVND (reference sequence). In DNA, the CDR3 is TGTGCCAGTAGTAGGGACGGCCCCTACCCCTACAATGAGCAGTTCTTC. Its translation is CASSRDGPYPYNEQFF.

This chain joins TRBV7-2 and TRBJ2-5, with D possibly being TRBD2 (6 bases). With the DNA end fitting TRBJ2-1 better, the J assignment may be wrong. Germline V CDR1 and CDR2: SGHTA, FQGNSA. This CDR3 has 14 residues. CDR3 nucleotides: TGTGCCAGCAGCTTAAACCGACTAGTCGATGAGCAGTTCTTC. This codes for CASSLNRLVDEQFF.

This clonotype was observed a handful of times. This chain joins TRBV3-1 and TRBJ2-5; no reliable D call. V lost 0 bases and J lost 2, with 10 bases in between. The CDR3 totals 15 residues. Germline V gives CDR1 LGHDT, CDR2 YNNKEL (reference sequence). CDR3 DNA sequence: TGTGCCAGCAGCCAAGATGTTCGGAGTCAAGAGACCCAGTACTTC. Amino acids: CASSQDVRSQETQYF.

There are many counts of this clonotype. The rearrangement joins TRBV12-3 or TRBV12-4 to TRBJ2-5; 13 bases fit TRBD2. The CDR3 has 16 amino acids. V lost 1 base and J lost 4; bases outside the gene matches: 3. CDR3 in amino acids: CASSLGTSGGPETQYF. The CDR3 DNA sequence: TGTGCCAGCAGTTTAGGGACTAGCGGGGGACCAGAGACCCAGTACTTC.

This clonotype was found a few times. Here the CDR3 reads CAWSPADTQYF. The CDR3 DNA sequence: TGTGCCTGGAGTCCTGCGGATACGCAGTATTTT. The chain recombines TRBV30 with TRBJ2-3; no firm D call. CDR3 size: 11 residues. The V and J ends lost 2 bases and 6 bases respectively, with 6 bases between them. Germline V lookup: CDR1 GTSNPN, CDR2 SVGIG (reference sequence).

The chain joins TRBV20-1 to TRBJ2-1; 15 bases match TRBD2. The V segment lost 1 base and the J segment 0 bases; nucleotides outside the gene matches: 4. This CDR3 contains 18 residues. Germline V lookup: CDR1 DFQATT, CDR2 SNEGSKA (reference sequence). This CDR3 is CSARGTSGGVSSYNEQFF. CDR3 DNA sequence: TGCAGTGCTAGAGGGACTAGCGGGGGGGTTAGCTCCTACAATGAGCAGTTCTTC.

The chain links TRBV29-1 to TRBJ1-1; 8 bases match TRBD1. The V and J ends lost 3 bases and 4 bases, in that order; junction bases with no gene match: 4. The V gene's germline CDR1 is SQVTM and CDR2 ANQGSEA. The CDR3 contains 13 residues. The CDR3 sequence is CSVEAGGLTEAFF. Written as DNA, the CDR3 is TGCAGCGTTGAGGCAGGGGGCCTCACTGAAGCTTTCTTT.

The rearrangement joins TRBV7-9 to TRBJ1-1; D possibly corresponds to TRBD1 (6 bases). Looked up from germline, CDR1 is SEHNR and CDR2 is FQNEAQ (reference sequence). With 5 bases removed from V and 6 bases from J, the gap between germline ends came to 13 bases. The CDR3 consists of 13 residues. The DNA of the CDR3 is TGTGCCAGCAGCCGAGGGACAACCTCTGAAGCTTTCTTT. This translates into CASSRGTTSEAFF.

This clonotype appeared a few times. The CDR3 region is CASSRRRTVEGGNEQFF. In DNA, the CDR3 is TGTGCCAGCAGCAGACGTAGGACAGTTGAGGGGGGGAATGAGCAGTTCTTC. The chain recombines TRBV9 with TRBJ2-1; D perhaps matches TRBD2 (7 bases). V shed 4 bases and J shed 7 bases, with 24 bases lying between them. Germline-derived CDR1 and CDR2 are SGDLS and YYNGEE. This CDR3 comprises 17 residues.

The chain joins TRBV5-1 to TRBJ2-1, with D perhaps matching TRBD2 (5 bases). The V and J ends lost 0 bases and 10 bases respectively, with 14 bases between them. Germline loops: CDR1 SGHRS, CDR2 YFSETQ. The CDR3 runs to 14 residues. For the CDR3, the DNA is TGCGCCAGCAGCTTGGGAGGGAGCTCATGGGAGCAGTTCTTC. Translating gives CASSLGGSSWEQFF.

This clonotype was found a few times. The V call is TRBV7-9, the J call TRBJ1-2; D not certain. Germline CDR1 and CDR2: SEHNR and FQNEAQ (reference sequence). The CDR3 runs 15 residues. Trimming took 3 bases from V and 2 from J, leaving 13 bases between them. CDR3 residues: CASSFPWRVNYGYTF. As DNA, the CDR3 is TGTGCCAGCAGCTTCCCATGGAGGGTAAACTATGGCTACACCTTC.

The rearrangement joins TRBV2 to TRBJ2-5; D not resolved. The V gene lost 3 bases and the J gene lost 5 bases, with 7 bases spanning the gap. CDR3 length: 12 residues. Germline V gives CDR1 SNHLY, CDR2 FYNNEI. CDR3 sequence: CASSDFPETQYF. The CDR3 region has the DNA TGTGCCAGCAGTGATTTCCCTGAGACCCAGTACTTC. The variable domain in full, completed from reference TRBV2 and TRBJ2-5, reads EPEVTQTPSHQVTQMGQEVILRCVPISNHLYFYWYRQILGQKVEFLVSFYNNEISEKSEIFDDQFSVERPDGSNFTLKIRSTKLEDSAMYFCASSDFPETQYFGPGTRLLVL.